This T cell receptor beta chain was retrieved from a study of blood T cell repertoires in COVID-19. This CDR3 contains 13 residues. CDR1 is SGHAT, CDR2 FQNNGV, per germline. The V end lost 5 bases, the J end lost 12 bases, and 20 bases lay between the germline ends. Sequencing was performed with immunoSEQ multiplex PCR; in TCRdb, only in-frame clones are kept and a portion is missing. The sample yields fewer than 200,000 clones, approximately 86% seen once. Sequences were obtained from peripheral blood. The origin of this receptor is a man between 50 and 59 years old with active or convalescent COVID-19. The rearrangement uses TRBV11-2 and TRBJ2-7; D may be TRBD1 (6 bases). CDR3 loop: CASSPLTTGPTYF. CDR3 in DNA: TGTGCCAGCAGCCCATTAACGACAGGCCCGACGTACTTC.